The sequence of this T cell receptor beta chain was determined in a study of Ad26.COV2.S vaccination and SARS-CoV-2 variants. Only in-frame clones appear in the TCRdb table, and some are missing; sequencing was by immunoSEQ multiplex PCR. The sample has approximately 280,000 clones; 87% are singletons. Regarding treatment: 15 to 20 received Ad26.COV2.S at low or high dose, single or two shots; 5 received placebo; per-sample allocation not given. The study sampled participants on day 63 after the first vaccine or placebo injection. The sequence was collected from a person between 18 and 65 years old who received the Ad26.COV2.S COVID-19 vaccine or a placebo. The sample here was peripheral blood, taken in a trial of Ad26.COV2.S vaccine versus placebo.

This CDR3 reads CASSPQDRPWDTEAFF. The CDR3 bases are TGTGCCAGCTCACCTCAGGACAGGCCATGGGACACTGAAGCTTTCTTT. V gene TRBV18 combines with J gene TRBJ1-1, with TRBD1 matching 7 bases. In germline, CDR1 is KGHSH, CDR2 LQKENI. Trimming cost V 3 bases and J 3 bases; bases outside gene matches: 10. The CDR3 extends over 16 amino acids.